This T cell receptor beta chain was profiled in a study of beta chain features in type 1 diabetes. The overall study: Examination covered some 99,000,000 sorted cells spanning all samples.

Whole-study results and caveats: In all four CD4+ subsets, TCRB CDR3 length was significantly, moderately reduced in type 1 diabetes. Patients with type 1 diabetes showed fewer VDJ junction insertions and more deletions.

Only one heparinised blood draw was taken per donor, and its volume averaged about 116 mL. Isolated RNA was reverse transcribed in full, so expressed TCRB transcripts were sequenced. Assay: immunoSEQ multiplex PCR; the TCRdb copy retains only in-frame clones and omits some. The sample carries nearly 700,000 clones, roughly 12% recorded once. This clone was seen more than once but under ten times. Its target is unknown. After removal of 4 bases from V and 0 bases from J, the junction contained 6 bases not matched to a gene. The length of the CDR3 is 17 residues. CDR1 SGHRS and CDR2 YFSETQ come from the germline V gene.

The receptor comes from a young man with type 1 diabetes. The chain combines TRBV5-1 with TRBJ2-3, with TRBD2 matching 12 bases. The sequencing sample was made of naive CD4+ T cells from blood. The CDR3 here is CASSMTSGGSSTDTQYF. The CDR3 DNA follows: TGCGCCAGCAGCATGACTAGCGGGGGCTCTAGCACAGATACGCAGTATTTT.